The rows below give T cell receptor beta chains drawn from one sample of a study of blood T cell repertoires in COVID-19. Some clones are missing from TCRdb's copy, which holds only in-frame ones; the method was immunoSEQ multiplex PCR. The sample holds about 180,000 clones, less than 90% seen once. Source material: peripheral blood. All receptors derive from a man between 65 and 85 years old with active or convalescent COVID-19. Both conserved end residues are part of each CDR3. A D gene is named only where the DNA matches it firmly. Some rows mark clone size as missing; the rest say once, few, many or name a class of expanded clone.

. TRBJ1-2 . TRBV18 CASSPDSNYGYTF TGTGCCAGCTCACCAGACTCCAACTATGGCTACACCTTC
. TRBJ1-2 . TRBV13 CASTRPLGDYGYTF TGTGCCAGCACCCGGCCTTTGGGCGACTATGGCTACACCTTC
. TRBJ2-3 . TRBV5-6 CASSLRGTDTQYF TGTGCCAGCAGCCTCCGGGGGACAGATACGCAGTATTTT
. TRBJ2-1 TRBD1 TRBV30 CAWARTGIGSYNEQFF TGTGCCTGGGCCCGGACAGGGATCGGTTCCTACAATGAGCAGTTCTTC
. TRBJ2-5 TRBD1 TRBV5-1 CASSLAHSGTGDTQYF TGCGCCAGCAGCTTGGCTCACTCCGGGACAGGGGACACCCAGTACTTC
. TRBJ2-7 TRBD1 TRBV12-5 CASALTQGQGWSNEQYF TGTGCTAGTGCCCTCACGCAGGGACAGGGGTGGTCAAACGAGCAGTACTTC
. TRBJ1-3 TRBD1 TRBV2 CATSGQGLLDTIYF TGTGCCACTTCGGGACAGGGGTTGTTGGACACCATATATTTT
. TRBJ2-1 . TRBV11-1 CASSSSLSGSYNEQFF TGTGCCAGCAGCTCCTCCCTCAGCGGATCCTACAATGAGCAGTTCTTC
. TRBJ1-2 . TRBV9 CASSRTLRQYGFTF TGTGCCAGCAGTCGGACACTTAGACAGTATGGCTTCACCTTC
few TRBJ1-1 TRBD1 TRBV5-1 CASSLGGANTEAFF TGCGCCAGCAGCTTAGGGGGCGCGAACACTGAAGCTTTCTTT
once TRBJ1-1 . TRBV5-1 CASSLVASQGRTEAFF TGCGCCAGCAGCTTGGTGGCATCGCAGGGTCGGACTGAAGCTTTCTTT
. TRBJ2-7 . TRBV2 CASRKDSPSTYEQYF TGTGCCAGCAGGAAGGACTCACCCAGCACCTACGAGCAGTACTTC
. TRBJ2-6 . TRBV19 CASSIALRVSGANVLTF TGTGCCAGTAGTATAGCATTGAGGGTATCTGGGGCCAACGTCCTGACTTTC
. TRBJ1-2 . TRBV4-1 CASSQVGSPFYGYTF TGCGCCAGCAGCCAAGTGGGCTCCCCCTTCTATGGCTACACCTTC
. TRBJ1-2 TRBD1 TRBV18 CASSPQATGGAYGYTF TGTGCCAGCTCACCCCAAGCGACAGGGGGGGCCTATGGCTACACCTTC
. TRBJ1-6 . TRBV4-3 CASSQARGSPLHF TGCGCCAGCAGCCAAGCCAGGGGTTCACCCCTCCACTTT
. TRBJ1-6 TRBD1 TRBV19 CASRKGQVRFNSPLHF TGTGCCAGTCGGAAAGGACAGGTCCGTTTCAATTCACCCCTCCACTTT
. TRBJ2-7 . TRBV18 CASSLDSYEQYF TGTGCCAGCTCACTGGACAGTTACGAGCAGTACTTC
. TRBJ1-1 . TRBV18 CASSALKTVEAFF TGTGCCAGCTCAGCCCTTAAAACAGTTGAAGCTTTCTTT
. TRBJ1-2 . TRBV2 CASSAWTVSYGYTF TGTGCCAGCAGTGCCTGGACAGTGTCGTATGGCTACACCTTC
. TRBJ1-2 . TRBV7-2 CASSSSGGMKAYGYTF TGTGCCAGCAGCTCCTCGGGGGGGATGAAAGCATATGGCTACACCTTC
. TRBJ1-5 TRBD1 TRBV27 CASSRDREDQPQHF TGTGCCAGCAGTCGGGACAGGGAAGATCAGCCCCAGCATTTT
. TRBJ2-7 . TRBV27 CASSYRTARAYEQYF TGTGCCAGCAGTTACCGGACTGCTAGGGCCTACGAGCAGTACTTC
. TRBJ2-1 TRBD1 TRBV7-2 CASSLGTGVANEQFF TGTGCCAGCAGCTTAGGAACAGGGGTGGCGAATGAGCAGTTCTTC
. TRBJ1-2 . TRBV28 CASSLAFYGYTF TGTGCCAGCAGTCTTGCGTTCTATGGCTACACCTTC
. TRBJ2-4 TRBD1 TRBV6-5 CASRHDREGNIQYF TGTGCCAGCAGACACGACAGGGAAGGAAACATTCAGTACTTC
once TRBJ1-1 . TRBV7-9 CASSLTSDSGAFF TGTGCCAGCAGCTTAACTTCGGACAGCGGAGCTTTCTTT
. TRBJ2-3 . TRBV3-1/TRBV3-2 CASRDYRAADTQYF TGTGCCAGCAGGGATTACAGGGCCGCAGATACGCAGTATTTT
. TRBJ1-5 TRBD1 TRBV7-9 CASSTQGGSNQPQHF TGTGCCAGCAGCACCCAGGGGGGAAGCAATCAGCCCCAGCATTTT
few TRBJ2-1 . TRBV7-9 CASSRSVDEQFF TGTGCCAGCAGCAGAAGCGTGGATGAGCAGTTCTTC
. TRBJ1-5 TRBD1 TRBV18 CASSPGTDLRDRPQHF TGTGCCAGCTCACCAGGGACAGACCTGAGGGATCGGCCCCAGCATTTT
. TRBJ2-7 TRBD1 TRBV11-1 CASSQDRAYEQYF TGTGCCAGCAGCCAAGACAGGGCCTACGAGCAGTACTTC
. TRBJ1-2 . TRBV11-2 CASSFDLEFGYTF TGTGCCAGCAGCTTTGATTTGGAGTTTGGCTACACCTTC
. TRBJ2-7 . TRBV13 CASSPRGSGNYEQYF TGTGCCAGCAGCCCCAGGGGAAGCGGGAACTACGAGCAGTACTTC
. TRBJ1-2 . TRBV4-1 CASSQDGRLYGYTF TGCGCCAGCAGCCAAGATGGCCGACTCTATGGCTACACCTTC
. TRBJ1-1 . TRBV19 CASSEQVGTEAFF TGTGCCAGTAGTGAACAGGTCGGCACTGAAGCTTTCTTT
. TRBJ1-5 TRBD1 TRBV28 CASSSGQGAGSQPQHF TGTGCCAGCAGTTCAGGACAGGGGGCAGGAAGTCAGCCCCAGCATTTT
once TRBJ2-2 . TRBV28 CASSLLDRNTGELFF TGTGCCAGCAGTTTATTGGACAGGAACACCGGGGAGCTGTTTTTT
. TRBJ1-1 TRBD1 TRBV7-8 CASSPGQGGVTEAFF TGTGCCAGCAGCCCGGGACAGGGGGGGGTCACTGAAGCTTTCTTT
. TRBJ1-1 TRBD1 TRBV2 CASRETGKGTEAFF TGTGCCAGCAGAGAGACAGGGAAAGGCACTGAAGCTTTCTTT
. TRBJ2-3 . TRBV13 CASSLSWELSTDTQYF TGTGCCAGCAGCTTATCTTGGGAGTTGAGCACAGATACGCAGTATTTT
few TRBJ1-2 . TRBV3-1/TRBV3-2 CASSQGAGYGYTF TGTGCCAGCAGCCAAGGGGCGGGATATGGCTACACCTTC
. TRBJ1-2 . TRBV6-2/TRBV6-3 CASSYVGNSGGYTF TGTGCCAGCAGTTACGTCGGGAATTCAGGCGGCTACACCTTC
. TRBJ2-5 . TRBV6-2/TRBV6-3 CASSYGRTAQETQYF TGTGCCAGCAGTTACGGGAGGACTGCTCAAGAGACCCAGTACTTC
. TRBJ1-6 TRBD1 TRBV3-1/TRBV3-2 CASSGYRGKSPLHF TGTGCCAGCAGCGGATACAGGGGAAAATCACCCCTCCACTTT
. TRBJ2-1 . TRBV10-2 CASTTTGMSSYNEQFF TGCGCCAGCACCACTACAGGGATGAGCTCCTACAATGAGCAGTTCTTC
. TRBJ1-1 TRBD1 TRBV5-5 CASSWGQGLGNTEAFF TGTGCCAGCAGCTGGGGACAGGGATTAGGGAACACTGAAGCTTTCTTT
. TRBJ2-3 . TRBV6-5 CASSSQGGKYF TGTGCCAGCAGTTCCCAGGGAGGAAAATATTTT
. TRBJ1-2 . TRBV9 CASGRTGNGYTF TGTGCCAGCGGTCGCACAGGAAATGGCTACACCTTC
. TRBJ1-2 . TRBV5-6 CASSLWGPAYGYTF TGTGCCAGCAGCTTGTGGGGGCCGGCCTATGGCTACACCTTC
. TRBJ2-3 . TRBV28 CASSPRAGSSTDTQYF TGTGCCAGCAGCCCCCGGGCGGGGTCTAGCACAGATACGCAGTATTTT
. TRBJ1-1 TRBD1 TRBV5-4 CASSSTGRAFF TGTGCCAGCAGCTCGACAGGGAGAGCTTTCTTT
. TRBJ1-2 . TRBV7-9 CASSYIGSGYGYTF TGTGCCAGCAGCTACATCGGGTCCGGCTATGGCTACACCTTC
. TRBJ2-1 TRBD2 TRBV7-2 CASSLGGTSGSTSYNEQFF TGTGCCAGCAGCTTAGGGGGGACTAGCGGGAGTACTTCCTACAATGAGCAGTTCTTC